Here is one T cell receptor beta chain with its context. These data originate in a study of blood T cell repertoires in COVID-19. Study in general: Specimens from acute and convalescent COVID-19 originated in the United States, Italy and Spain. PBMCs, B-cell-depleted T cells, or T cells provided the cDNA or gDNA that made up the material.

In the authors' workflow: How many nucleated cells were present was estimated from reference gene primer amplification. Using immunoSEQ multiplex PCR, the repertoire was profiled, and TCRdb retains in-frame clones only, with some absent. V and J calls and clone size are given by that table; D and trimming were obtained from the DNA. The repertoire holds about 74,000 clones, with around 86% as singletons. Germline V gene lookup returns CDR1 MNHEY and CDR2 SVGEGT. With V trimmed by 5 bases and J by 9 bases, 11 bases remained unmatched. The CDR3 is made up of 15 amino acids. This sequence was found in a woman at least 80 years old with active or convalescent COVID-19. The J gene is TRBJ2-1, the V gene TRBV6-2 or TRBV6-3; 9 nucleotides agree with TRBD2. The material sequenced was peripheral blood. The CDR3 sequence: CASSRPAGGPSEQFF. CDR3 in DNA: TGTGCCAGCAGTCGACCCGCGGGGGGGCCTAGTGAGCAGTTCTTC.